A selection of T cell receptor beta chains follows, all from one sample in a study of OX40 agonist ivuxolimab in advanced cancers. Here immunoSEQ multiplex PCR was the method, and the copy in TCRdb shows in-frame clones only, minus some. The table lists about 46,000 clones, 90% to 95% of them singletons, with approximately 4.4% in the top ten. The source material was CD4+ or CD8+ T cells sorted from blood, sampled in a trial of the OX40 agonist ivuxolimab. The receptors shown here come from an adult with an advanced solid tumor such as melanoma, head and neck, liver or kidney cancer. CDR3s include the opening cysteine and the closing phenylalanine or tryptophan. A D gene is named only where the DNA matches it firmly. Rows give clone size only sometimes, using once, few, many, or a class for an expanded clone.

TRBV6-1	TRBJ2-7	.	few	CASSEGGSSYEQYF	TGTGCCAGCAGTGAAGGTGGCAGCTCCTACGAGCAGTACTTC
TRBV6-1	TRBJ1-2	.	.	CASRIRQGYDGYTF	TGTGCCAGCAGGATTCGGCAGGGGTATGATGGCTACACCTTC
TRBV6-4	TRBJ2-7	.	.	CASSDGYEQYF	TGTGCCAGCAGTGACGGCTACGAGCAGTACTTC
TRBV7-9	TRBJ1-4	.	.	CASSLERGWGEKLFF	TGTGCCAGCAGCTTAGAAAGGGGCTGGGGGGAAAAACTGTTTTTT
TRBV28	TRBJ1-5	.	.	CASKRGGSNQPQHF	TGTGCCAGCAAGAGAGGGGGAAGCAATCAGCCCCAGCATTTT
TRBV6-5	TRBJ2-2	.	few	CASSYSDENTGELFF	TGTGCCAGCAGTTACTCGGACGAGAACACCGGGGAGCTGTTTTTT
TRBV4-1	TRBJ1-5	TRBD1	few	CASSQTGAVGQPQHF	TGCGCCAGCAGCCAAACAGGGGCCGTGGGCCAGCCCCAGCATTTT
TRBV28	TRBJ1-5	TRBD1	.	CASSFLTGGYGNQPQHF	TGTGCCAGCAGTTTTTTGACAGGGGGCTACGGCAATCAGCCCCAGCATTTT
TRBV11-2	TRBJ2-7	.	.	CASSFESRGSYEQYF	TGTGCCAGCAGCTTTGAAAGCCGGGGCTCCTACGAGCAGTACTTC
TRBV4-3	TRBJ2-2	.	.	CASSQDLGNTGELFF	TGCGCCAGCAGCCAAGATCTCGGGAACACCGGGGAGCTGTTTTTT
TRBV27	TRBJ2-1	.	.	CASSLWQNNEQFF	TGTGCCAGCAGTTTATGGCAGAACAATGAGCAGTTCTTC
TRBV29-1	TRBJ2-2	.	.	CSAWGFEDTGELFF	TGCAGCGCGTGGGGGTTTGAGGACACCGGGGAGCTGTTTTTT
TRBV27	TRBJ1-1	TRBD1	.	CASSLGTGVRAFF	TGTGCCAGCAGTTTAGGGACAGGGGTGCGGGCTTTCTTT
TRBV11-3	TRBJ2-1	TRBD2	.	CASSLDSGLAAYNEQFF	TGTGCCAGCAGCTTAGATTCAGGCCTAGCGGCTTACAATGAGCAGTTCTTC
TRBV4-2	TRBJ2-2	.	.	CASSPQGRDTGELFF	TGTGCCAGCAGCCCCCAGGGTCGGGACACCGGGGAGCTGTTTTTT
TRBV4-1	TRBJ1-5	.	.	CASSYRGNSNQPQHF	TGCGCCAGCAGTTACCGGGGGAATAGCAATCAGCCCCAGCATTTT
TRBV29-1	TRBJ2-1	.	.	CSVEGGAKGSYNEQFF	TGCAGCGTTGAAGGGGGTGCGAAAGGTTCCTACAATGAGCAGTTCTTC
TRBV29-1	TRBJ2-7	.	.	CSAPGEIHPYEQYF	TGCAGCGCCCCCGGGGAGATTCATCCATACGAGCAGTACTTC
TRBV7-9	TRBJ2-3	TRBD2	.	CASSLEAGGPDTQYF	TGTGCCAGCAGCTTAGAAGCGGGGGGTCCAGATACGCAGTATTTT
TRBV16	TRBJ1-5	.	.	CASSQSIGQGARYSNQPQHF	TGTGCCAGCAGCCAATCGATCGGGCAGGGAGCTCGTTATAGCAATCAGCCCCAGCATTTT
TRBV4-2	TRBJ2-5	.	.	CASSQDGPDGGETQYF	TGTGCCAGCAGCCAAGATGGGCCCGATGGAGGAGAGACCCAGTACTTC